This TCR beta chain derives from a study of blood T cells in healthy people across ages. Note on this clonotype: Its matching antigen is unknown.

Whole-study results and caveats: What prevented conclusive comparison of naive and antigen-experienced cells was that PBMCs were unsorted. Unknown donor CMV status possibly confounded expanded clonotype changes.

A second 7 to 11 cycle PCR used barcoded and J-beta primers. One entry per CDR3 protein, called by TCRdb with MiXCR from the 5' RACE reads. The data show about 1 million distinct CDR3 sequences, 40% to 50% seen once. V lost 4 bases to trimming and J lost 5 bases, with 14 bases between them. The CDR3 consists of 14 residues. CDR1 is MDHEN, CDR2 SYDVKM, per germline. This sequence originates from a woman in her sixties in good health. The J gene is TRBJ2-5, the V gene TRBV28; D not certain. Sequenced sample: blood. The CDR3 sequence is CASSSSGTKETQYF. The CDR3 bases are TGTGCCAGCAGTTCGTCCGGTACTAAGGAGACCCAGTACTTC.